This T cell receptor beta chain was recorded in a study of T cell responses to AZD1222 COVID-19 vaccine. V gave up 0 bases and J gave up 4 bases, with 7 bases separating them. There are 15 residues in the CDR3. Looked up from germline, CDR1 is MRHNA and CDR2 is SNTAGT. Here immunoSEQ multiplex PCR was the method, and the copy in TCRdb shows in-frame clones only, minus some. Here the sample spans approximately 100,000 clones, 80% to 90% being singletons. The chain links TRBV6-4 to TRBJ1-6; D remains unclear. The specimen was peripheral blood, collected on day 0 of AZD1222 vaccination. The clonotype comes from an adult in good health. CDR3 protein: CASSDSTAYNSPLHF. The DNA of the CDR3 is TGTGCCAGCAGTGACTCGACGGCTTATAATTCACCCCTCCACTTT.